This T cell receptor (beta chain) was captured by sequencing in a study of OX40 agonist ivuxolimab in advanced cancers. Turning to the overall study: Ivuxolimab was a fully human IgG2 agonistic monoclonal antibody targeting the costimulatory receptor OX40 (CD134). Intravenous ivuxolimab was administered to patients every 2 weeks at six dose levels: 0.01, 0.1, 0.3, 1.5, 3 and 10 mg/kg. Of the approximately 54 patients in dose escalation, about 20 had hepatocellular carcinoma, some 15 had melanoma, 9 had renal cell carcinoma and 9 had head and neck cancer. In the dose-escalation cohort, over 65% of patients were male, and the mean age was roughly 60 years, with a range of about 23 to 80. Patients were allowed to have had prior anti-PD-1, anti-PD-L1 or anti-CTLA-4 therapy, and 40% of the dose-escalation patients had been treated with checkpoint inhibitors. Partial responses occurred in three dose-escalation patients: two with cutaneous melanoma and one with hepatocellular carcinoma. The purpose of peripheral TCRbeta sequencing was to test whether ivuxolimab changed TCR sequence diversity and led to clonal T-cell expansion. The paper describes the monotherapy dose-escalation part (N of about 50 patients) of the phase I trial of ivuxolimab. General study outcomes and caveats: After ivuxolimab, more expanded clones were found on average in CD8+ T cells than in CD4+ T cells. Clonal expansion of both CD4+ and CD8+ blood T cells was observed from baseline to week 6 at doses 0.1 to 3.0 mg/kg. Low levels of normalized T-cell clonal expansion were also seen in some patients who did not respond. The antigen specificity of the peripheral T cells that underwent clonal expansion was not determined. Partial responders in the 0.1-3.0 mg/kg groups had among the lowest normalized peripheral clonal expansion, especially among CD8+ T cells.

With respect to this clone: Which antigen it targets is not known. No qualities accompany the bases; no much larger clone lies one base away.

To sequence the TCRbeta CDR3 region, genomic DNA was isolated from the sorted cells. TCRbeta CDR3 regions were sequenced using the immunoSEQ Assay. The table comes from immuneACCESS by way of TCRdb, which keeps in-frame sequences with V and J called. Part of the clones is missing from these tables; in studies checked, under half for an unresolved V gene and the rest for unknown reasons. The sample table contains about 91,000 clones; only one count was recorded for 84% of them. The ten most abundant clones make up about 1.1% of the sample. Deletion took 1 base off V and 4 bases off J, with a span of 10 bases between the germline ends. CDR1 and CDR2 are read off the germline V gene as SGHTA and FQGNSA. Inclusive of the bounding cysteine and phenylalanine, the CDR3 is 15 residues long. Of the read, only the CDR3 DNA is kept; its 45 bases are in frame from base 1. Patients with autoimmune disease history or receiving systemic immunosuppression were excluded from the trial. Peripheral blood for TCR sequencing was collected from all dose cohorts at baseline, on cycle 4 day 1, and on cycle 7 day 1. The samples were drawn from a first-in-human, open-label, multicenter phase I dose-escalation trial of ivuxolimab. Adults with locally advanced or metastatic head and neck squamous cell, hepatocellular, melanoma or renal cell carcinoma were enrolled in the trial. Before TCR sequencing, CD4+ T cells and CD8+ T cells were sorted from peripheral blood as separate populations.

The chain is made from TRBV7-2 and TRBJ1-4; the D gene remains uncertain. This TCR was recovered from an adult with an advanced solid tumor such as melanoma, head and neck, liver or kidney cancer. Sequences were derived from CD4+ or CD8+ T cells sorted from blood, sampled in a trial of the OX40 agonist ivuxolimab. CDR3 loop: CASSLVATLNEKLFF. At the DNA level, the sequence is TGTGCCAGCAGCTTAGTTGCGACTCTTAATGAAAAACTGTTTTTT.